These 28 T cell receptor beta chains originate from one sample sequenced in a study of technical replicates of blood from a few donors. Data came from immunoSEQ multiplex PCR; TCRdb stores just in-frame clones and leaves some out. The sample records over 75,000 clones, approximately 97% being singletons. Sequencing was carried out using T cells isolated from PBMCs. All receptors come from a human donor in good health.

The chain couples TRBV7-3 to TRBJ2-1; TRBD2 matches at 10 bases. J gave up 5 bases and V 7 bases, and 5 bases lay outside the gene matches. Germline lookup yields CDR1 SGHTA and CDR2 FQGTGA. This CDR3 spans 14 amino acids. CDR3 nucleotides: TGTGCCAGCAAACTAGCGGGAACTAACAATGAGCAGTTCTTC. Its translation is CASKLAGTNNEQFF.

In this sample, this clone turned up a few times. The V and J genes are TRBV5-1 and TRBJ1-1, with 7 bases that match TRBD1. Germline loops: CDR1 SGHRS, CDR2 YFSETQ. With V trimmed by 4 bases and J by 5 bases, 2 bases remained unmatched. The CDR3 sequence is 12 residues long. In nucleotides, the CDR3 is TGCGCCAGCAGCATACAGGGGACTGAAGCTTTCTTT. This sequence encodes CASSIQGTEAFF.

The rearrangement joins TRBV11-3 to TRBJ2-3, with 8 bases fitting TRBD2. The V segment lost 0 bases and the J segment 4 bases; nucleotides outside the gene matches: 6. The CDR3 has 16 amino acids. Germline-derived CDR1 and CDR2 are SGHNT and YENEEA. As DNA, the CDR3 is TGTGCCAGCAGCTTAGATATGGGACTAGTTGCAGATACGCAGTATTTT. Protein product: CASSLDMGLVADTQYF.

The V and J genes are TRBV4-3 and TRBJ1-1, with a weak D call TRBD1 (6 bases). The V end lost 4 bases, the J end lost 5 bases, and 20 bases lay between the germline ends. This CDR3 comprises 16 residues. Germline-derived CDR1 and CDR2 are LGHNA and YSLEER. This chain's CDR3 is CASSPYSQGIRTEAFF. The CDR3 nucleotides read TGCGCCAGCAGCCCCTACTCTCAGGGGATCCGGACTGAAGCTTTCTTT.

This chain links TRBV4-1 with TRBJ2-1; 7 bases are a match to TRBD2. The germline gives CDR1 MGHRA, CDR2 YSYEKL. V lost 1 base and J lost 4; bases outside the gene matches: 4. The CDR3 is 15 amino acids. For the CDR3, the DNA is TGCGCCAGCAGCCAAGGTCTAGCGGATTACAATGAGCAGTTCTTC. This codes for CASSQGLADYNEQFF.

This chain's CDR3 is CASSISAGVYEQYF. The CDR3 coding sequence is TGTGCCAGTAGTATATCTGCGGGAGTCTACGAGCAGTACTTC. The rearrangement joins TRBV19 to TRBJ2-7; 7 positions agree with TRBD2. Per the germline V gene, CDR1 is LNHDA and CDR2 is SQIVND (reference sequence). J lost 3 bases, V lost 2 bases, and 4 bases had no gene match. CDR3 length equals 14 residues.

The V and J genes are TRBV5-8 and TRBJ1-1; D is perhaps TRBD1 (5 bases). This CDR3 comprises 15 residues. Germline lookup yields CDR1 SGHTS and CDR2 YDEGEE. The ends were cut back, 0 bases at V and 7 bases at J, with 16 bases in the middle. The CDR3 reads CASSLVSGVLGEAFF. CDR3 in DNA: TGTGCCAGCAGCTTGGTTTCGGGGGTTTTGGGTGAAGCTTTCTTT.

V is TRBV10-3 and J is TRBJ2-2; 8 bases agree with TRBD2. This CDR3 contains 18 residues. From germline, CDR1 is ENHRY and CDR2 SYGVKD. V lost 5 bases, J lost 2 bases, and 13 bases stayed unmatched. This CDR3 reads CAISLTKGAGGNTGELFF. Written as DNA, the CDR3 is TGTGCCATCAGTCTAACGAAGGGCGCGGGAGGAAACACCGGGGAGCTGTTTTTT.

The gene calls are TRBV10-3 and TRBJ2-7; a weak D match, TRBD1 (5 bases). The CDR3 loop spans 13 amino acids. V dropped 8 bases and J dropped 4 bases, with 15 bases sitting between them. The germline gives CDR1 ENHRY, CDR2 SYGVKD. The CDR3: CAIGARGGYEQYF. The CDR3 coding sequence is TGTGCCATCGGGGCAAGGGGTGGGTACGAGCAGTACTTC.

The chain couples TRBV10-1 to TRBJ2-2; 7 nucleotides align to TRBD2. This CDR3 is built from 15 residues. Germline V lookup: CDR1 WNHNN, CDR2 SYGVQD (reference sequence). The V gene end was trimmed by 3 bases and the J gene end by 2 bases; junction bases not matched to a gene: 3. The CDR3 coding sequence is TGCGCCAGCAGTGAAAGCGGGGACAACACCGGGGAGCTGTTTTTT. Amino acid sequence: CASSESGDNTGELFF.

This clone was observed a single time. The chain is built from TRBV13 and TRBJ1-1; the D gene is possibly TRBD1 (5 bases). The CDR3 is 13 residues long. The V and J ends lost 3 bases and 6 bases respectively, with 11 bases between them. Germline CDR1 PRHDT, CDR2 FYEKMQ (reference sequence). CDR3 amino acids: CASSLTGGAEAFF. As DNA, the CDR3 is TGTGCCAGCAGCTTGACGGGGGGGGCTGAAGCTTTCTTT.

V and J are TRBV28 and TRBJ2-4; 7 bases align to TRBD1. CDR3 length: 17 residues. Germline assignment: CDR1 MDHEN and CDR2 SYDVKM. Germline trimming cut 8 bases from V and 0 bases from J; bases unmatched to any gene: 13. The CDR3 nucleotides are TGTGCCAGCGCTTCCGGGACAGCAATACTAGCCAAAAACATTCAGTACTTC. Its protein product is CASASGTAILAKNIQYF. Full variable domain (rest looked up from reference TRBV28 and TRBJ2-4): DVKVTQSSRYLVKRTGEKVFLECVQDMDHENMFWYRQDPGLGLRLIYFSYDVKMKEKGDIPEGYSVSREKKERFSLILESASTNQTSMYLCASASGTAILAKNIQYFGAGTRLSVL.

The CDR3, as DNA: TGTGCCAGCAGCCGGGCGGGGTTCGGCTACACCTTC. It translates to CASSRAGFGYTF. V is TRBV7-9 and J is TRBJ1-2; D is ambiguous. The CDR3 loop spans 12 amino acids. V gave up 5 bases and J gave up 8 bases, with 12 bases separating them. Looked up from germline, CDR1 is SEHNR and CDR2 is FQNEAQ (reference sequence).

The chain joins TRBV27 to TRBJ1-2, with 8 bases lining up with TRBD1. The CDR3 totals 18 residues. V gave up 6 bases and J gave up 1 base; unmatched junction bases: 16. The germline gives CDR1 MNHEY, CDR2 SMNVEV (reference sequence). This CDR3 reads CASSHQRTGNTVNYGYTF. The CDR3 DNA is TGTGCCAGCAGCCACCAAAGGACAGGGAACACGGTTAACTATGGCTACACCTTC.

This chain connects TRBV2 to TRBJ2-3; D remains unclear. Germline assignment: CDR1 SNHLY and CDR2 FYNNEI. V dropped 0 bases and J dropped 9 bases, with 4 bases sitting between them. There are 11 residues in the CDR3. The CDR3 spells CASSEARTQYF. The DNA for the CDR3 is TGTGCCAGCAGTGAAGCGAGGACGCAGTATTTT.

V is TRBV9 and J is TRBJ2-7, with a weak D call TRBD2 (6 bases). V was trimmed by 3 bases and J by 3 bases, leaving 16 bases between them. Germline assignment: CDR1 SGDLS and CDR2 YYNGEE. This CDR3 is built from 15 residues. The CDR3 DNA reads TGTGCCAGCAGCGGAGGCGGGACTCCCATCTACGAGCAGTACTTC. It specifies CASSGGGTPIYEQYF.

The V and J genes are TRBV19 and TRBJ2-2; TRBD1 matches 11 bases. Germline CDR1 and CDR2: LNHDA and SQIVND (reference sequence). The CDR3 sequence is 17 residues long. The junction had 9 bases not matched to a gene; V was cut back by 5 bases and J by 4 bases. CDR3 in amino acids: CASSPKDRGRFTGELFF. The CDR3 DNA sequence: TGTGCCAGTAGTCCCAAGGACAGGGGGCGCTTCACCGGGGAGCTGTTTTTT. The full variable domain, completed using reference TRBV19 and TRBJ2-2, is DGGITQSPKYLFRKEGQNVTLSCEQNLNHDAMYWYRQDPGQGLRLIYYSQIVNDFQKGDIAEGYSVSREKKESFPLTVTSAQKNPTAFYLCASSPKDRGRFTGELFFGEGSRLTVL.

The rearrangement joins TRBV9 to TRBJ1-1; D perhaps matches TRBD1 (5 bases). Per the germline V gene, CDR1 is SGDLS and CDR2 is YYNGEE. Trimming removed 0 bases at V and 7 bases at J, with 10 bases between. The CDR3 spans 13 residues. CDR3 nucleotide sequence: TGTGCCAGCAGCGTAGGTCAGGGCCTTGAAGCTTTCTTT. Translated: CASSVGQGLEAFF.

The chain is built from TRBV6-1 and TRBJ2-3; 7 bases match TRBD1. CDR1 is MNHNS and CDR2 is SASEGT in the germline V gene. V lost 3 bases and J lost 1; bases outside the gene matches: 7. The CDR3 sequence is 16 residues long. The CDR3 spells CASSDIYRGGTDTQYF. The CDR3 nucleotides read TGTGCCAGCAGTGACATTTACAGGGGTGGCACAGATACGCAGTATTTT.

The chain has TRBV7-9 and TRBJ1-1, with D possibly being TRBD1 (6 bases). CDR3 length: 14 residues. Trimming shortened V by 1 base and J by 4 bases, and 10 bases separated the two germline ends. From germline, CDR1 is SEHNR and CDR2 FQNEAQ (reference sequence). The CDR3 reads CASSLVVGATEAFF. For the CDR3, the DNA is TGTGCCAGCAGCTTAGTAGTGGGGGCCACTGAAGCTTTCTTT. Full variable domain (rest looked up from reference TRBV7-9 and TRBJ1-1): DTGVSQNPRHKITKRGQNVTFRCDPISEHNRLYWYRQTLGQGPEFLTYFQNEAQLEKSRLLSDRFSAERPKGSFSTLEIQRTEQGDSAMYLCASSLVVGATEAFFGQGTRLTVV.

The rearrangement joins TRBV6-1 to TRBJ1-5; unclear D gene. Germline V gene lookup returns CDR1 MNHNS and CDR2 SASEGT. Trimming cost V 5 bases and J 0 bases, with 5 bases left between them. This CDR3 comprises 13 residues. CDR3 loop: CASSPSSNQPQHF. The CDR3, as DNA: TGTGCCAGCAGTCCTAGTAGCAATCAGCCCCAGCATTTT.

As concerns this clone: The same CDR3 arises from other DNA sequences in this sample as well. The gene calls are TRBV9 and TRBJ2-5; 10 bases agree with TRBD2. CDR3 size: 14 residues. The V gene end was trimmed by 3 bases and the J gene end by 4 bases; junction bases not matched to a gene: 3. The germline V gene has CDR1 SGDLS and CDR2 YYNGEE. CDR3 sequence (DNA): TGTGCCAGCAGCGCCCGACTAGCGGGAGAGACCCAGTACTTC. Translating it yields CASSARLAGETQYF.

The chain combines TRBV9 with TRBJ1-3; D not resolved. Trimming cost V 0 bases and J 0 bases, with 10 bases left between them. The germline CDR1 and CDR2 sequences are SGDLS and YYNGEE. This CDR3 has 16 residues. This chain's CDR3 is CASSVEKAGSGNTIYF. The CDR3 nucleotides are TGTGCCAGCAGCGTAGAAAAGGCAGGCTCTGGAAACACCATATATTTT.

J is TRBJ2-1 and V is TRBV27, with a possible D match to TRBD2 (6 bases). This CDR3 spans 14 amino acids. Trimming left V 2 bases short and J 3 bases short, with 8 bases between. CDR1 and CDR2 (germline): MNHEY, SMNVEV (reference sequence). The CDR3 DNA follows: TGTGCCAGCAGTTTAGCGGGACGCTACAATGAGCAGTTCTTC. Protein: CASSLAGRYNEQFF.

The chain is built from TRBV6-1 and TRBJ2-7; D not certain. CDR3 length equals 14 residues. V shed 4 bases and J shed 3 bases, with 13 bases lying between them. Germline V gene sequence: CDR1 MNHNS, CDR2 SASEGT. CDR3 DNA sequence: TGTGCCAGCAGTGGCCGGGTTAACGTCTACGAGCAGTACTTC. It yields the protein CASSGRVNVYEQYF.

The CDR3 DNA follows: TGTGCCAGCAGCTTAGGAGGTGGGGAGCAGTACTTC. Translating gives CASSLGGGEQYF. The rearrangement uses TRBV7-3 and TRBJ2-7, with D tentatively TRBD2 (5 bases). Germline CDR1 reads SGHTA; CDR2 reads FQGTGA. There are 12 residues in the CDR3. Trimming left V 2 bases short and J 7 bases short, with 9 bases between.

The chain recombines TRBV19 with TRBJ2-7; 9 nucleotides match TRBD1. V was clipped by 8 bases and J by 3 bases; unmatched bases: 8. The CDR3 spans 14 residues. CDR1 is LNHDA and CDR2 is SQIVND in the germline V gene (reference sequence). CDR3: CASSPGQGLYEQYF. For the CDR3, the DNA is TGTGCCAGTTCCCCGGGACAGGGTCTCTACGAGCAGTACTTC.

V and J are TRBV6-4 and TRBJ2-5; D may be TRBD1 (6 bases). Germline-derived CDR1 and CDR2 are MRHNA and SNTAGT. This CDR3 comprises 13 residues. With 4 bases removed from V and 4 bases from J, the gap between germline ends came to 10 bases. CDR3 protein: CASSGSRGETQYF. The CDR3 nucleotides read TGTGCCAGCAGTGGTTCCAGGGGAGAGACCCAGTACTTC.